Each of the 11 T cell receptor beta chains below was sequenced from the same sample in a study of T cells in Graves' hyperthyroidism and ophthalmopathy. Amplification of TCR beta CDR3 regions used RNA as the template. A set of HTBI primers served as the primers for a first-round RT-PCR of the TCR CDR3. TCRdb recomputed calls from the multiplex PCR reads with MiXCR, one row per CDR3 protein. The sample consists of about 550,000 distinct CDR3 sequences, under 25% of them appearing once. Input material: blood. The receptors stem from a man between 18 and 29 years old with Graves' hyperthyroidism.

The chain recombines TRBV6-1 with TRBJ2-7; D is undetermined. Per germline, CDR1 MNHNS and CDR2 SASEGT. The CDR3 length is 15 residues. Trimming stripped 6 bases from V and 3 bases from J, with 18 bases between. The CDR3 DNA sequence: TGTGCCAGCAGCCCACTTGAGGACCCTTACTACGAGCAGTACTTC. Its protein is CASSPLEDPYYEQYF.

This chain connects TRBV12-3 or TRBV12-4 to TRBJ2-7; D not certain. The CDR3 sequence is 12 residues long. V was pared by 4 bases and J by 12 bases, with 16 bases between. This chain's CDR3 is CASSSTLKWRYF. The CDR3, as DNA: TGTGCCAGCAGTTCGACCCTCAAGTGGCGGTACTTC.

The chain uses TRBV7-9 and TRBJ2-1; TRBD1 matches at 7 bases. This CDR3 is 14 amino acids long. Per the germline V gene, CDR1 is SEHNR and CDR2 is FQNEAQ (reference sequence). V dropped 2 bases and J dropped 8; count of bases not matched to a gene: 6. CDR3 amino acids: CASSLQTGFYEQFF. For the CDR3, the DNA is TGTGCCAGCAGCTTACAGACAGGGTTTTATGAGCAGTTCTTC.

The chain recombines TRBV27 with TRBJ1-6; D may be TRBD1 (6 bases). CDR1 is MNHEY, CDR2 SMNVEV, per germline (reference sequence). This CDR3 is built from 12 residues. Trimming took off 6 bases at V and 13 bases at J, with 13 bases between the two ends. The CDR3 nucleotides are TGTGCCAGCAGATTTACAGGGAGGCCCCTCCACTTT. It yields the protein CASRFTGRPLHF.

This clonotype was counted ten times or more. The chain carries TRBV29-1 and TRBJ2-5; 7 nucleotides agree with TRBD1. Germline lookup yields CDR1 SQVTM and CDR2 ANQGSEA. This CDR3 region has 14 residues. The junction had 8 bases not matched to a gene; V was cut back by 2 bases and J by 5 bases. CDR3 bases: TGCAGCGTTGAACCCGAAGGGGGCGGTGAGACCCAGTACTTC. Encoded protein: CSVEPEGGGETQYF.

This clonotype was found many times. The chain carries TRBV25-1 and TRBJ2-5, with D perhaps given as TRBD1 or TRBD2 (5 bases each). The CDR3 is 14 amino acids. Per the germline V gene, CDR1 is MGHDK and CDR2 is SYGVNS. The V and J ends lost 2 bases and 1 base respectively, with 8 bases between them. In DNA, the CDR3 is TGTGCCAGCAGTGAACCCGGGACCCAAGAGACCCAGTACTTC. Amino acids: CASSEPGTQETQYF.

In this sample, this clonotype turned up many times. The gene calls are TRBV12-3 or TRBV12-4 and TRBJ1-1, with D possibly being TRBD1 (6 bases). The CDR3 is made up of 17 amino acids. Trimming pared 5 bases from V and 3 bases from J, leaving 22 bases between. CDR3 sequence: CASSRITGRSMYTEAFF. Here the CDR3 DNA reads TGTGCCAGCAGTCGCATTACAGGGAGGTCAATGTACACTGAAGCTTTCTTT.

This chain links TRBV19 with TRBJ2-2; D gene unclear. This CDR3 is built from 14 residues. Germline V gene lookup returns CDR1 LNHDA and CDR2 SQIVND (reference sequence). V was pared by 6 bases and J by 3 bases, with 11 bases between. CDR3 sequence (DNA): TGTGCCAGTAGCCCCCGGACCTACACCGGGGAGCTGTTTTTT. Amino acid sequence: CASSPRTYTGELFF.

A remark on this clonotype: This sequence may be a read error, since a much larger clone differs from it by one base. Without the conserved terminal phenylalanine or tryptophan, this CDR3 likely stems from a read error. The chain recombines TRBV4-1 with TRBJ2-2; D not resolved. Germline CDR1 reads MGHRA; CDR2 reads YSYEKL. V lost 1 base to trimming and J lost 4 bases, with 7 bases between them. The CDR3 runs to 14 residues. The CDR3 DNA sequence: TGCGCCAGCAGCCAAGCCTTCCTCACCGGGGAGCTGTTTTAT. This codes for CASSQAFLTGELFY.

V is TRBV6-5 and J is TRBJ2-7, with 7 bases lining up with TRBD1. Germline lookup yields CDR1 MNHEY and CDR2 SVGAGI. Trimming removed 0 bases from V and 3 bases from J; junction bases left unmatched: 5. The CDR3 length is 15 residues. Here the CDR3 DNA reads TGTGCCAGCAGTTACTCGGAACAGGGGCGCTACGAGCAGTACTTC. Its protein is CASSYSEQGRYEQYF.

This clonotype was detected many times. The chain is built from TRBV20-1 and TRBJ1-5, with D possibly TRBD1 on 6 matching bases. Trimming pared 6 bases from V and 6 bases from J, leaving 15 bases between. Looked up from germline, CDR1 is DFQATT and CDR2 is SNEGSKA (reference sequence). This CDR3 is built from 13 residues. CDR3 DNA: TGCAGTGCGACGGCGGACAGCCTTCAGCCCCAGCATTTT. Its protein is CSATADSLQPQHF.